This is a list of T cell receptor beta chains from one sample in a study of blood T cell repertoires in COVID-19. The method was immunoSEQ multiplex PCR; TCRdb's version includes in-frame clones alone and lacks a portion of them. Here the sample spans about 300,000 clones, about 82% being singletons. Specimen: peripheral blood. Source of these receptors: a woman aged 45-65 years with acute or convalescent COVID-19. The conserved cysteine and the conserved F or W are not part of the CDR3 here. Size values are once, few and many counts, or a class for expanded clones, and some rows have none.

J gene | clone size | V gene | CDR3 protein
TRBJ2-7 | NA | TRBV6-5 | ASSYSTGGYEQY
TRBJ2-5 | NA | TRBV28 | ASSLRGVETQY
TRBJ1-2 | NA | TRBV6-5 | ASSRTGGGYGYT
TRBJ2-1 | NA | TRBV5-1 | ASSLEGRVSYNEQF
TRBJ2-7 | NA | TRBV5-1 | ASSLRLDRSEQY
TRBJ2-5 | NA | TRBV5-4 | ASSSRDLKETQY
TRBJ2-2 | once | TRBV7-2 | ASSLGRLAGVGGELF
TRBJ2-1 | NA | TRBV5-4 | ASSSGTGDYNEQF
TRBJ2-3 | NA | TRBV5-1 | ASSLVRGGLSSTDTQY
TRBJ2-5 | NA | TRBV6-6 | ASSPRHQGVSQETQY
TRBJ2-3 | NA | TRBV12-5 | ASRVAGADTQY
TRBJ1-6 | NA | TRBV19 | ATKLDRGGDSPLH
TRBJ2-4 | NA | TRBV19 | ASIQAPASGKKNIQY
TRBJ1-5 | NA | TRBV2 | ASSRTREDQPQH
TRBJ1-3 | NA | TRBV4-3 | ASSQDMTIPLNTIY
TRBJ2-3 | NA | TRBV27 | ASSLVVHTDTQY
TRBJ2-2 | NA | TRBV27 | ASSRGLAGPNTGELF
TRBJ1-4 | NA | TRBV5-1 | ASSVTGTHNEKLF
TRBJ2-1 | NA | TRBV4-2 | ASSPLGGGSYNEQF
TRBJ2-2 | NA | TRBV9 | ASSAEVAGEDGELF
TRBJ2-1 | NA | TRBV7-9 | ASSLRPVETSSYNEQF
TRBJ1-4 | NA | TRBV5-6 | ASSSTRGDEKLF
TRBJ2-3 | NA | TRBV24-1 | ATSDYSGRGDTQY
TRBJ2-7 | NA | TRBV7-2 | ASSLARDSSYEQY
TRBJ2-7 | NA | TRBV27 | ASSLSIGQGYEQY
TRBJ2-1 | NA | TRBV28 | ASSDSGTGKYEQF
TRBJ1-5 | NA | TRBV7-9 | ASSLVVLAGNSNQPQH
TRBJ2-3 | once | TRBV30 | AWSLGGPSDTQY
TRBJ2-2 | NA | TRBV11-2 | ASKQAGGTGELF
TRBJ2-5 | NA | TRBV28 | ASSRRQLQETQY
TRBJ2-1 | once | TRBV5-1 | ASSLIGDGEQF
TRBJ2-3 | few | TRBV21-1 | ASSKVVAGTRTDTQY
TRBJ1-4 | NA | TRBV25-1 | ASSAGTTNEKLF
TRBJ2-7 | few | TRBV14 | ASSQGTKAEQY
TRBJ1-5 | NA | TRBV4-1 | ASSQDPGVAQRPQH
TRBJ1-1 | NA | TRBV30 | AWSVAKTEAF
TRBJ2-7 | NA | TRBV7-9 | ASSPDRGGYEQY
TRBJ2-3 | NA | TRBV5-1 | ASSQSSVRTDTQY
TRBJ2-7 | NA | TRBV3-1/TRBV3-2 | ASTPLGWPSGGLYEQY
TRBJ1-4 | once | TRBV28 | ASSLEGRGEKLF
TRBJ2-7 | NA | TRBV11-2 | ASSSLFGTGGRYEQY
TRBJ1-2 | NA | TRBV7-9 | ASSLGEVYT
TRBJ2-7 | NA | TRBV12-3/TRBV12-4 | ATEDSGGYEQY
TRBJ2-5 | NA | TRBV27 | ASSLRDRGRPGTQY
TRBJ2-3 | NA | TRBV10-3 | AISEKGPSTDTQY
TRBJ1-1 | NA | TRBV4-1 | ASSQGGDRRLNTEAF
TRBJ2-1 | NA | TRBV24-1 | ATSDSTSNEQF
TRBJ2-1 | NA | TRBV19 | ASSIATSGSYNEQF